These 11 T cell receptor beta chains were sequenced from one sample in a study of cytomegalovirus exposure and HLA in healthy donors. The PCR used 60 Vbeta and 13 Jbeta primers. Profiled with immunoSEQ multiplex PCR; TCRdb holds only in-frame clones, not every one. The profile covers 130,000 or so clones, with 80% appearing a single time and under 6% taken by the ten largest. The specimen sequenced was PBMCs. The receptors were gathered from a man aged 30-40 years in good health and CMV-seronegative.

The V call is TRBV13, the J call TRBJ2-7; 12 bases agree with TRBD2. V was clipped by 4 bases and J by 5 bases; unmatched bases: 15. The CDR3 covers 18 residues. In germline, CDR1 is PRHDT, CDR2 FYEKMQ (reference sequence). The CDR3 region is CASSSASDPSGRVNEQYF. CDR3 sequence (DNA): TGTGCCAGCAGCTCTGCCTCTGATCCTAGCGGGAGGGTGAACGAGCAGTACTTC.

This sequence joins TRBV4-2 and TRBJ2-5, with D possibly being TRBD2 (6 bases). Germline V gene lookup returns CDR1 LGHNA and CDR2 YNFKEQ. V shed 0 bases and J shed 5 bases, with 13 bases lying between them. The CDR3 is made up of 15 amino acids. This CDR3 reads CASSQDWRGAETQYF. In DNA form, the CDR3 reads TGTGCCAGCAGCCAAGATTGGCGCGGGGCGGAGACCCAGTACTTC.

The chain joins TRBV5-5 to TRBJ2-1; tentative D call: TRBD1 (5 bases). Trimming removed 3 bases at V and 2 bases at J, with 12 bases between. The CDR3 sequence is 15 residues long. Germline loops: CDR1 SGHKS, CDR2 YYEKEE (reference sequence). The chain's CDR3 is CASSSTDSPYNEQFF. As DNA, the CDR3 is TGTGCCAGCAGCTCCACCGACAGCCCCTACAATGAGCAGTTCTTC. Supplemented by reference TRBV5-5 and TRBJ2-1, the full variable domain reads DAGVTQSPTHLIKTRGQQVTLRCSPISGHKSVSWYQQVLGQGPQFIFQYYEKEERGRGNFPDRFSARQFPNYSSELNVNALLLGDSALYLCASSSTDSPYNEQFFGPGTRLTVL.

The chain carries TRBV19 and TRBJ1-4, with D unresolved. The CDR3 sequence is 15 residues long. The germline V gene encodes CDR1 LNHDA and CDR2 SQIVND (reference sequence). V lost 5 bases to trimming and J lost 4 bases, with 14 bases between them. In DNA, the CDR3 is TGTGCCAGTAGTTCCCCTCGAGGGAATAATGAAAAACTGTTTTTT. Translated, it gives CASSSPRGNNEKLFF.

V is TRBV4-2 and J is TRBJ1-3, with D hard to call. Deletions cut 3 bases from V and 0 bases from J, with 21 bases between. CDR1 LGHNA and CDR2 YNFKEQ come from the germline V gene. The CDR3 is 19 residues long. DNA for the CDR3: TGTGCCAGCAGCCAGCGGCCAGGCATTGCGGGGATCTCTGGAAACACCATATATTTT. Translated: CASSQRPGIAGISGNTIYF.

The chain uses TRBV19 and TRBJ1-2, with 8 bases aligning to TRBD1. The CDR3 covers 14 residues. V trimming: 4 bases; J trimming: 8 bases; junction bases outside the gene matches: 9. Germline V CDR1 and CDR2: LNHDA, SQIVND (reference sequence). The CDR3 region has the DNA TGTGCCAGTAGTACTGGGACAGGACCGGGAGGCTACACCTTC. Translated: CASSTGTGPGGYTF.

The J gene is TRBJ1-2, the V gene TRBV6-5; a possible D gene is TRBD1 (5 bases). This CDR3 spans 14 amino acids. The V end was cut by 1 base, the J end by 4 bases, with 10 bases between. Germline CDR1 reads MNHEY; CDR2 reads SVGAGI. As DNA, the CDR3 is TGTGCCAGCAGTTACTTGGAGGGGCCCTATGGCTACACCTTC. Protein product: CASSYLEGPYGYTF.

V and J are TRBV5-1 and TRBJ2-7; D might be TRBD2 (5 bases). Germline V gives CDR1 SGHRS, CDR2 YFSETQ. The CDR3 has 17 amino acids. Trimming removed 0 bases at V and 4 bases at J, with 20 bases between. The CDR3 region has the DNA TGCGCCAGCAGCTTGGACCGGACTGGTGCCCAGATTTACGAGCAGTACTTC. Translating it yields CASSLDRTGAQIYEQYF.

V is TRBV5-6 and J is TRBJ2-3, with TRBD2 matching 8 bases. V shed 2 bases and J 10 bases; nucleotides not matched to a gene: 0. The CDR3 sequence is 11 residues long. Per germline, CDR1 SGHDT and CDR2 YYEEEE. The CDR3 DNA reads TGTGCCAGCAGCTTAGCGGGAGCGCAGTATTTT. Its translation is CASSLAGAQYF.

This clone was recorded a few times. The genes are TRBV14 and TRBJ2-5; 10 bases map to TRBD2. This CDR3 spans 17 amino acids. V was clipped by 0 bases and J by 1 base; unmatched bases: 5. Germline lookup yields CDR1 SGHDN and CDR2 FVKESK. This CDR3 reads CASSQDRLAGAQETQYF. The CDR3 DNA is TGTGCCAGCAGCCAAGATCGGCTAGCGGGGGCCCAAGAGACCCAGTACTTC.

In its sample, this clone was seen a few times. This chain links TRBV18 with TRBJ2-2; a weak D match, TRBD1 (5 bases). The V end lost 5 bases, the J end lost 3 bases, and 16 bases lay between the germline ends. Germline V lookup: CDR1 KGHSH, CDR2 LQKENI. CDR3 length equals 16 residues. The CDR3 loop reads CASSSGYRQDTGELFF. CDR3 bases: TGTGCCAGCTCATCCGGGTACAGGCAGGACACCGGGGAGCTGTTTTTT. Looking up the rest from reference TRBV18 and TRBJ2-2 gives the full variable domain: NAGVMQNPRHLVRRRGQEARLRCSPMKGHSHVYWYRQLPEEGLKFMVYLQKENIIDESGMPKERFSAEFPKEGPSILRIQQVVRGDSAAYFCASSSGYRQDTGELFFGEGSRLTVL.